This T cell receptor beta chain was observed in a study of shared clonotypes between healthy human individuals. General observations from the study: Relative to memory subsets, naive subsets generally showed larger estimated richness. Sequencing of the sorted subsets was shown by rarefaction to be incomplete despite large depth.

The CDR3 is 11 amino acids. Germline V CDR1 and CDR2: MGHDK, SYGVNS. The authors distributed each subset's genomic DNA evenly over several immunoSEQ plates. Generated by immunoSEQ multiplex PCR, the TCRdb table keeps only in-frame clones and is missing some. The sample has about 2.1 million clones; 90% to 95% are singletons. CD45RO-negative CD8 cells positively selected for CCR7 made up the naive population, which excluded terminally differentiated effector memory CD45RA+ cells. About this clone itself: What it recognizes is unknown. One end of the junction is discordant with germline, which a read error may explain.

Sequencing input: naive CD8+ T cells from PBMCs. This receptor was obtained from a man younger than 35 in good health. Some clones in this sample may be carry-over from other donors' samples. The genes are TRBV25-1 and TRBJ1-1, with 9 bases fitting TRBD1. CDR3 in amino acids: CASIQQGATVF. CDR3 DNA sequence: TGTGCCAGCATTCAACAGGGGGCTACGGTATTT.